The clone carrying this T cell receptor beta chain appeared once. This sample was taken from a study of blood T cell repertoires in COVID-19. Study information: PBMCs, B-cell-depleted T cells, or T cells were the source of the cDNA or gDNA that made up the material.

Deletions cut 5 bases from V and 5 bases from J, with 6 bases between. The CDR3 has 11 amino acids. CDR1 and CDR2 from the germline V gene are MNHEY and SVGEGT. In the study's own analysis: Reference gene primer amplification gave estimated nucleated cell counts. Profiling relied on immunoSEQ multiplex PCR, and the TCRdb table lists in-frame clones only, not all of them. The DNA was the basis for D and trimming; V, J and clone size are from that table. Of 150,000 to 200,000 clones listed, 70% to 90% are singletons. Patients from Seattle were sampled longitudinally, starting during active infection. V usage is TRBV6-2 or TRBV6-3 and J usage is TRBJ2-5; D call uncertain. Sequenced: peripheral blood. This receptor was taken from a woman in her forties or fifties with COVID-19, enrolled during active disease. The CDR3 spells CASSVRETQYF. CDR3 sequence (DNA): TGTGCCAGCAGTGTACGGGAGACCCAGTACTTC.